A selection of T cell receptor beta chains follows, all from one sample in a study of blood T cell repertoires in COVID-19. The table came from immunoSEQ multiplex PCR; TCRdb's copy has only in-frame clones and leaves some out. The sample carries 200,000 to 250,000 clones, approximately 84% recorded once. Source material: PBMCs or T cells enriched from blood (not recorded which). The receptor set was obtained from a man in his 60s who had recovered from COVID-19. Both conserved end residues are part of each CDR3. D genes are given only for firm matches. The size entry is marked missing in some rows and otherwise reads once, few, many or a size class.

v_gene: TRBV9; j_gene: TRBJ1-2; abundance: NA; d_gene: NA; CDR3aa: CASSARQDDYGYTF; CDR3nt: TGTGCCAGCAGCGCCCGACAGGACGACTATGGCTACACCTTC
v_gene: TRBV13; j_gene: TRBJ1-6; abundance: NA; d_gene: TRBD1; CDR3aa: CASSSQGRVSPLHF; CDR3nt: TGTGCCAGCAGCTCACAGGGGCGGGTATCACCCCTCCACTTT
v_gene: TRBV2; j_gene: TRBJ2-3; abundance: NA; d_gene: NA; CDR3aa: CASTRGSTDTQYF; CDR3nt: TGTGCCAGCACTCGAGGGAGCACAGATACGCAGTATTTT
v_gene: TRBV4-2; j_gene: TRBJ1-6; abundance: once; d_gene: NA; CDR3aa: CASSQRTSNNSPLHF; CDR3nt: TGTGCCAGCAGCCAAAGGACAAGTAATAATTCACCCCTCCACTTT
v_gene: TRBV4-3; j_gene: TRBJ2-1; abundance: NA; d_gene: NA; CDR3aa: CASSQATGHLSNEQFF; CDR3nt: TGCGCCAGCAGCCAAGCCACGGGACACCTAAGCAATGAGCAGTTCTTC
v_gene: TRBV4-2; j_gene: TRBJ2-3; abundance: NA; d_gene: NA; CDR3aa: CASSQFESGSDTQYF; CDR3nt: TGTGCCAGCAGCCAATTCGAGTCGGGATCAGATACGCAGTATTTT
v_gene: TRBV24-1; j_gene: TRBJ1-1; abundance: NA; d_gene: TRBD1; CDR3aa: CATIPPGQGRNTEAFF; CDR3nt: TGTGCCACCATCCCTCCGGGACAGGGGAGGAACACTGAAGCTTTCTTT
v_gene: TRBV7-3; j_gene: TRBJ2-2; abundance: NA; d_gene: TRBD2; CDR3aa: CASSLAGGANTGELFF; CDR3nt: TGTGCCAGCAGCTTAGCGGGGGGAGCGAACACCGGGGAGCTGTTTTTT
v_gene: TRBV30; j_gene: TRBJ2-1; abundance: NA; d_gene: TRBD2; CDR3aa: CACGGSSYNEQFF; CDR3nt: TGTGCCTGCGGGGGGAGCTCCTACAATGAGCAGTTCTTC
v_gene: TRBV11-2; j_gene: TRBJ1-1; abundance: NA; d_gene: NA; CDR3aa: CASSLWQNTEAFF; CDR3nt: TGTGCCAGCAGCTTGTGGCAGAACACTGAAGCTTTCTTT
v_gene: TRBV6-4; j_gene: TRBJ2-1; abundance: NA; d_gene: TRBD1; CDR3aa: CASSEWTGSGEQFF; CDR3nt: TGTGCCAGCAGTGAATGGACAGGGTCCGGGGAGCAGTTCTTC
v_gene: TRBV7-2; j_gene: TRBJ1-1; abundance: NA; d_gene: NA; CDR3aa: CASSLTENTEAFF; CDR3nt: TGTGCCAGCAGCTTAACTGAGAACACTGAAGCTTTCTTT
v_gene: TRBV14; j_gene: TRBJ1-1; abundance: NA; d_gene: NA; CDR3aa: CASSTYGGMNTEAFF; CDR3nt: TGTGCCAGCAGCACATACGGAGGAATGAACACTGAAGCTTTCTTT
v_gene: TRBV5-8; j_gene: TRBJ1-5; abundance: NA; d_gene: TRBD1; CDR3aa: CASSLDRGRSKDQPQHF; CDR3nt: TGTGCCAGCAGCTTGGACAGGGGGCGATCAAAGGATCAGCCCCAGCATTTT
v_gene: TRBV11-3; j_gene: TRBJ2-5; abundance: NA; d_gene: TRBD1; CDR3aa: CASSSRQGEETQYF; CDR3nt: TGTGCCAGCAGCTCCAGACAGGGTGAAGAGACCCAGTACTTC
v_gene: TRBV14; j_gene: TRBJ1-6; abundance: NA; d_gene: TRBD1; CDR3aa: CASSRQGTSPLHF; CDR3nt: TGTGCCAGCAGCCGACAGGGGACTTCACCCCTCCACTTT
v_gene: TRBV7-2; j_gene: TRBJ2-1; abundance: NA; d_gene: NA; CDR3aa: CASSVRGQAVEQFF; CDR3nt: TGTGCCAGCAGCGTGCGGGGCCAGGCCGTGGAGCAGTTCTTC
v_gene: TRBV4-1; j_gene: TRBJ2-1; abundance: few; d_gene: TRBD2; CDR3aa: CASSRETSGGYPREQFF; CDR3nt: TGCGCCAGCAGCCGAGAAACTAGCGGGGGTTATCCTCGGGAGCAGTTCTTC
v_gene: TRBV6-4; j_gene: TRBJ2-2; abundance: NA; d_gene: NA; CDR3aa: CASAKGEDTGELFF; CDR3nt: TGTGCCAGCGCCAAGGGAGAGGACACCGGGGAGCTGTTTTTT
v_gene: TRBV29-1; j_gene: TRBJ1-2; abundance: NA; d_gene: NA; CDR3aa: CSVPRTDRSYGYTF; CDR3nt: TGCAGCGTTCCCAGAACCGACCGGAGCTATGGCTACACCTTC
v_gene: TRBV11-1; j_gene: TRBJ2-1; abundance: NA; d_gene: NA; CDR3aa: CASSDSFLGEQFF; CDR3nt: TGTGCCAGCAGTGACAGTTTCCTTGGTGAGCAGTTCTTC
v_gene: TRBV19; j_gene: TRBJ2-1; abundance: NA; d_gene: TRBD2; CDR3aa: CASRGGLAGVNEQFF; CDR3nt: TGTGCCAGTAGAGGGGGACTAGCGGGGGTTAATGAGCAGTTCTTC
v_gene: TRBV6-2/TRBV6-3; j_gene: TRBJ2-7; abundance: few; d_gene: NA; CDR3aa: CASSPYAYEQYF; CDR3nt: TGTGCCAGCAGTCCCTATGCCTACGAGCAGTACTTC
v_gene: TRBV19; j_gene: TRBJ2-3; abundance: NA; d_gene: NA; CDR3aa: CASRGPGSSADTQYF; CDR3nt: TGTGCCAGTAGAGGCCCCGGGTCTTCGGCAGATACGCAGTATTTT
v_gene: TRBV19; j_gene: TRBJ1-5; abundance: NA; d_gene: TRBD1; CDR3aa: CASSNRQGISPQHF; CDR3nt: TGTGCCAGTAGTAACCGACAGGGGATTTCGCCCCAGCATTTT
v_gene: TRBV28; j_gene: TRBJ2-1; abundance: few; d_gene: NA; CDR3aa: CASMTENEQFF; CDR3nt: TGTGCCAGCATGACTGAGAATGAGCAGTTCTTC
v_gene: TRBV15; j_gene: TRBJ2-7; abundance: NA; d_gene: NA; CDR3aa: CATSRGLDSSYEQYF; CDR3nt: TGTGCCACCAGCAGAGGACTGGATAGCTCCTACGAGCAGTACTTC
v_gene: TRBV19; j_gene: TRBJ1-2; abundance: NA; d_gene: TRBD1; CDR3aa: CASSIALQGASYGYTF; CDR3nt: TGTGCCAGTAGTATCGCTCTGCAGGGGGCAAGCTATGGCTACACCTTC
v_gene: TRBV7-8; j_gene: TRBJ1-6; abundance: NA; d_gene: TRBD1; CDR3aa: CASSLARQGTNNNSPLHF; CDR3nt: TGTGCCAGCAGCTTAGCAAGACAGGGGACGAACAATAATTCACCCCTCCACTTT
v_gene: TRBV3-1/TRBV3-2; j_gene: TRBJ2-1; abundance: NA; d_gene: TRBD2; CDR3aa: CASSQGGLFYNEQFF; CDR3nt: TGTGCCAGCAGCCAAGGGGGACTATTCTACAATGAGCAGTTCTTC
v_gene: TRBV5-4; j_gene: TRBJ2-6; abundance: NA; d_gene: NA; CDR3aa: CASSAGQPRVGLSGANVLTF; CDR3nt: TGTGCCAGCAGCGCGGGACAGCCTAGGGTGGGACTTAGTGGGGCCAACGTCCTGACTTTC
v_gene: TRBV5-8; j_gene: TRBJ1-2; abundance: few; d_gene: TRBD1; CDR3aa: CASSHGQGYGYTF; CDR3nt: TGTGCCAGCAGCCATGGACAGGGCTATGGCTACACCTTC
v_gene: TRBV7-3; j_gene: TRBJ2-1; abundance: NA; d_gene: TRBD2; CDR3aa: CASSLTVAGRNEQFF; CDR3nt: TGTGCCAGCAGCTTAACGGTAGCGGGGAGGAATGAGCAGTTCTTC
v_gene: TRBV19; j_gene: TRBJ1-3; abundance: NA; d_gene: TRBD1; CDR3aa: CASSYRGGNTIYF; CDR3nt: TGTGCCAGTAGTTACAGGGGTGGAAACACCATATATTTT
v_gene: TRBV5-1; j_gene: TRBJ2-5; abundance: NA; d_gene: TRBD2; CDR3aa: CASSLRTSGNQETQYF; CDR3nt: TGCGCCAGCAGCCTACGGACTAGCGGGAACCAAGAGACCCAGTACTTC